Shown below are 29 T cell receptor beta chains from a single sample sequenced in a study of blood T cells in healthy people across ages. A sample-barcoded 5' primer and a J-beta primer mix were used in a second PCR of roughly 7 to 11 cycles. One entry per CDR3 protein results from TCRdb running MiXCR on the 5' RACE reads. The table records over 950,000 distinct CDR3 sequences, about 51% of them present only once. Input material: blood. Receptor source: a woman aged 55-69 years in good health.

The sample holds a few counts of this clonotype. The chain links TRBV7-2 to TRBJ1-2; 7 bases match TRBD1. The CDR3 has 16 residues. V shed 5 bases and J 1 base; nucleotides not matched to a gene: 10. Germline values: CDR1 SGHTA, CDR2 FQGNSA. CDR3: CASSGGTATFNYGYTF. The CDR3 coding sequence is TGTGCCAGCAGCGGAGGGACAGCGACTTTTAACTATGGCTACACCTTC. The full variable domain, in which reference TRBV7-2 and TRBJ1-2 provide the parts outside the CDR3, is GAGVSQSPSNKVTEKGKDVELRCDPISGHTALYWYRQSLGQGLEFLIYFQGNSAPDKSGLPSDRFSAERTGGSVSTLTIQRTQQEDSAVYLCASSGGTATFNYGYTFGSGTRLTVV.

The chain combines TRBV21-1 with TRBJ2-3; the table's D call TRBD1 went unverified against the DNA. TRBV21-1 is marked as a pseudogene. The length of the CDR3 is 13 residues. CDR3 sequence: CASSKGERNTQYF. DNA for the CDR3: TGTGCCAGCAGCAAGGGGGAACGAAATACGCAGTATTTT.

This clonotype was seen more than once but under ten times. The J gene is TRBJ2-6, the V gene TRBV10-3; 8 bases fit TRBD1. The CDR3 loop spans 17 amino acids. V was clipped by 5 bases and J by 4 bases; unmatched bases: 10. In germline, CDR1 is ENHRY, CDR2 SYGVKD. CDR3 residues: CAISPAKTGVGANVLTF. The CDR3 DNA sequence: TGTGCCATCAGTCCCGCGAAGACAGGGGTCGGGGCCAACGTCCTGACTTTC.

On this clonotype itself: The junction differs from germline at one of its ends, possibly a read error. V usage is TRBV3-1 and J usage is TRBJ1-5; TRBD1 is a possible D gene (6 bases). The CDR3 sequence is 14 residues long. The germline V gene encodes CDR1 LGHDT and CDR2 YNNKEL (reference sequence). The CDR3 reads CASSYGQPNQPLHF. In DNA form, the CDR3 reads TGTGCCAGCAGCTACGGACAGCCCAATCAGCCCCTGCATTTT. Full variable domain (outside the CDR3, taken from reference TRBV3-1 and TRBJ1-5): DTAVSQTPKYLVTQMGNDKSIKCEQNLGHDTMYWYKQDSKKFLKIMFSYNNKELIINETVPNRFSPKSPDKAHLNLHINSLELGDSAVYFCASSYGQPNQPLHFGDGTRLSIL.

This clonotype was detected a few times. The chain carries TRBV20-1 and TRBJ2-1, with 7 nucleotides matching TRBD1. The CDR3 length is 11 residues. J gave up 12 bases and V 4 bases, and 6 bases lay outside the gene matches. The V gene's germline CDR1 is DFQATT and CDR2 SNEGSKA (reference sequence). This CDR3 reads CSATRQGGQFF. DNA of the CDR3: TGCAGTGCTACTAGACAGGGCGGGCAGTTCTTC.

This clonotype appeared a few times. The chain carries TRBV20-1 and TRBJ2-1, with 8 bases fitting TRBD1. Germline V lookup: CDR1 DFQATT, CDR2 SNEGSKA (reference sequence). The junction had 5 bases not matched to a gene; V was cut back by 6 bases and J by 10 bases. The CDR3 loop spans 11 amino acids. For the CDR3, the DNA is TGCAGTGCCCGAGACAGGGGAGAGCAGTTCTTC. Its translation is CSARDRGEQFF.

This chain joins TRBV5-1 and TRBJ2-5; 7 bases line up with TRBD1. The closer fit of TRBJ2-7 to the DNA end suggests the J call may be wrong. Germline CDR1 and CDR2: SGHRS and YFSETQ. The CDR3 totals 16 residues. The CDR3 nucleotides read TGCGCCAGCAGCTTAGATACCGGGACAGTAAATGGCGAGCAGTACTTC. Translation: CASSLDTGTVNGEQYF.

The V and J genes are TRBV4-3 and TRBJ2-1; 9 bases fit TRBD2. This CDR3 has 16 residues. The germline CDR1 and CDR2 sequences are LGHNA and YSLEER. V gave up 1 base and J gave up 0 bases; unmatched junction bases: 1. The CDR3 bases are TGCGCCAGCAGCCAAGTAGCGGGGGACTCCTACAATGAGCAGTTCTTC. Translation gives CASSQVAGDSYNEQFF.

CDR3 nucleotides: TGTGCCAGCAGCGCAGTCACGGGAAAACCCTACAATGAGCAGTTCTTC. This gives the protein CASSAVTGKPYNEQFF. The chain links TRBV11-2 to TRBJ2-1, with D perhaps matching TRBD2 (5 bases). The germline gives CDR1 SGHAT, CDR2 FQNNGV. This CDR3 contains 16 residues. The V and J ends lost 5 bases and 2 bases respectively, with 16 bases between them.

The chain combines TRBV7-3 with TRBJ2-3; D possibly corresponds to TRBD1 (5 bases). Trimming took 2 bases from V and 2 from J, leaving 14 bases between them. The CDR3 totals 16 residues. The germline V gene has CDR1 SGHTA and CDR2 FQGTGA. As DNA, the CDR3 is TGTGCCAGCAGCTTATGGGGCGCAGGAACCACAGATACGCAGTATTTT. As protein: CASSLWGAGTTDTQYF.

V usage is TRBV11-2 and J usage is TRBJ2-5; 8 bases map to TRBD1. The CDR3 is 16 residues long. V lost 0 bases and J lost 5; bases outside the gene matches: 8. CDR1 SGHAT and CDR2 FQNNGV come from the germline V gene. CDR3 DNA sequence: TGTGCCAGCAGCTTAGATCTCGGGACAGGAGGCGAGACCCAGTACTTC. Encoded protein: CASSLDLGTGGETQYF.

This chain connects TRBV12-3 or TRBV12-4 to TRBJ2-3; TRBD1 matches at 12 bases. Unmatched junction bases numbered 3, after V lost 6 bases and J lost 2 bases. The CDR3 is made up of 15 amino acids. CDR3 in DNA: TGTGCCAGCAGGGGGGACAGGGGGCACACAGATACGCAGTATTTT. It is translated as CASRGDRGHTDTQYF.

The rearrangement joins TRBV7-2 to TRBJ2-3; D is possibly TRBD1 or TRBD2 (6 bases each). CDR1 is SGHTA and CDR2 is FQGNSA in the germline V gene. The CDR3 is 15 amino acids. Between the trimmed V and J ends, which lost 3 bases and 2 bases, there was a span of 12 bases. CDR3 DNA: TGTGCCAGCAGCTTCGACGGGGGCTCCACAGATACGCAGTATTTT. As protein: CASSFDGGSTDTQYF.

The chain couples TRBV27 to TRBJ2-3; 11 bases are a match to TRBD2. After removal of 2 bases from V and 4 bases from J, the junction contained 5 bases not matched to a gene. This CDR3 has 16 amino acids. CDR1 and CDR2 (germline): MNHEY, SMNVEV (reference sequence). CDR3 DNA sequence: TGTGCCAGCAGTTTACCAACTAGCGGGAGAGCAGATACGCAGTATTTT. It codes for CASSLPTSGRADTQYF.

This clonotype was recorded once. The chain joins TRBV4-1 to TRBJ2-1; D could derive from TRBD1 or TRBD2 (5 bases each). CDR1 and CDR2 from the germline V gene are MGHRA and YSYEKL. V was shortened by 3 bases and J by 0 bases, with 18 bases between the two germline ends. CDR3 length: 18 amino acids. This chain's CDR3 is CASSHLPGTVGSYNEQFF. DNA of the CDR3: TGCGCCAGCAGCCACCTCCCCGGGACGGTGGGCTCCTACAATGAGCAGTTCTTC.

The CDR3 loop is CSAPTGRIYEQYF. In DNA form, the CDR3 reads TGCAGTGCTCCGACAGGCCGGATCTACGAGCAGTACTTC. V usage is TRBV20-1 and J usage is TRBJ2-7; tentative D call: TRBD1 (6 bases). V lost 5 bases and J lost 3, with 14 bases in between. The length of the CDR3 is 13 residues. Looked up from germline, CDR1 is DFQATT and CDR2 is SNEGSKA (reference sequence).

The J gene is TRBJ2-7, the V gene TRBV29-1; tentative D call: TRBD2 (6 bases). The CDR3 totals 16 residues. Germline V gene sequence: CDR1 SQVTM, CDR2 ANQGSEA. V lost 1 base, J lost 5 bases, and 21 bases lay in between. CDR3 amino acids: CSVEGDAGLAPNEQYF. CDR3 sequence (DNA): TGCAGCGTTGAAGGCGACGCGGGGCTAGCTCCCAACGAGCAGTACTTC.

In its sample, this clonotype was seen a few times. The chain combines TRBV7-2 with TRBJ2-7; the match to TRBD2 covers 7 bases. CDR3 length: 14 residues. CDR1 SGHTA and CDR2 FQGNSA come from the germline V gene. The J segment lost 3 bases and the V segment lost 5 bases, leaving 7 bases of the junction unmatched. Here the CDR3 reads CASSTLADIYEQYF. CDR3 sequence (DNA): TGTGCCAGCAGCACTCTAGCGGATATCTACGAGCAGTACTTC.

This clonotype was counted only a few times. The chain is built from TRBV15 and TRBJ1-1; tentatively, D is TRBD1 (5 bases). The CDR3 is 15 amino acids. CDR1 and CDR2 from the germline V gene are LNHNV and YYDKDF (reference sequence). The germline V and J ends were trimmed by 3 bases and 0 bases, with 11 bases remaining between them. The chain's CDR3 is CATSSLQGMNTEAFF. For the CDR3, the DNA is TGTGCCACCAGCAGTCTCCAGGGCATGAACACTGAAGCTTTCTTT. Full variable domain (missing parts from reference TRBV15 and TRBJ1-1): DAMVIQNPRYQVTQFGKPVTLSCSQTLNHNVMYWYQQKSSQAPKLLFHYYDKDFNNEADTPDNFQSRRPNTSFCFLDIRSPGLGDTAMYLCATSSLQGMNTEAFFGQGTRLTVV.

This clonotype appeared a few times. This chain joins TRBV28 and TRBJ2-5; maybe TRBD2 (5 bases). There are 16 residues in the CDR3. Germline V gene data show CDR1 as MDHEN and CDR2 as SYDVKM. The V end was cut by 3 bases, the J end by 3 bases, with 17 bases between. The DNA for the CDR3 is TGTGCCAGCAGTTTCGTCGCCCTAGTCGGGAAAGAGACCCAGTACTTC. Translating it yields CASSFVALVGKETQYF.

The gene calls are TRBV5-1 and TRBJ1-1; 9 nucleotides match TRBD1. The V gene's germline CDR1 is SGHRS and CDR2 YFSETQ. The ends lost 0 bases at V and 3 bases at J; junction bases unmatched: 6. The CDR3 sequence is 16 residues long. The CDR3 is CASSLEGTGRYTEAFF. The CDR3 bases are TGCGCCAGCAGCTTGGAAGGGACAGGGAGGTACACTGAAGCTTTCTTT.

This clonotype occurred a few times. The chain employs TRBV6-1 and TRBJ2-5, with D uncertain. From germline, CDR1 is MNHNS and CDR2 SASEGT. The CDR3 totals 14 residues. The V and J ends lost 6 bases and 3 bases respectively, with 14 bases between them. The CDR3 sequence is CASRRARIKETQYF. The CDR3 coding sequence is TGTGCCAGCAGGAGAGCCCGTATTAAAGAGACCCAGTACTTC.

J is TRBJ2-5 and V is TRBV27; a possible D gene is TRBD2 (6 bases). Germline lookup yields CDR1 MNHEY and CDR2 SMNVEV (reference sequence). The CDR3 runs to 16 residues. The V end was cut by 4 bases, the J end by 5 bases, with 20 bases between. The CDR3 sequence: CASSWDWEVEGETQYF. The CDR3, as DNA: TGTGCCAGCAGTTGGGACTGGGAAGTGGAGGGTGAGACCCAGTACTTC.

The V call is TRBV11-2, the J call TRBJ2-1; 11 bases match TRBD2. This CDR3 comprises 17 residues. The junction had 12 bases not matched to a gene; V was cut back by 3 bases and J by 8 bases. The germline gives CDR1 SGHAT, CDR2 FQNNGV. CDR3: CASSLTHSGRARYEQFF. The CDR3 region has the DNA TGTGCCAGCAGCTTGACCCATAGCGGGAGGGCCCGGTATGAGCAGTTCTTC.

The chain recombines TRBV11-3 with TRBJ2-2; 9 bases align to TRBD2. The germline gives CDR1 SGHNT, CDR2 YENEEA. The CDR3 extends over 16 amino acids. V lost 4 bases to trimming and J lost 4 bases; unmatched junction nucleotides: 7. CDR3 sequence reads: CASSSRSSGGTGELFF. As DNA, the CDR3 is TGTGCCAGCAGCTCTAGAAGTAGCGGGGGCACCGGGGAGCTGTTTTTT.

The chain is built from TRBV7-9 and TRBJ2-3; D perhaps matches TRBD1 (8 bases). V shed 4 bases and J shed 2 bases, with 13 bases lying between them. This CDR3 comprises 15 residues. Germline assignment: CDR1 SEHNR and CDR2 FQNEAQ (reference sequence). The CDR3 DNA follows: TGTGCCAGCAGCTGGGGGGGACAGGTCACAGATACGCAGTATTTT. The encoded protein is CASSWGGQVTDTQYF.

In its sample, this clonotype was seen many times. The chain carries TRBV11-2 and TRBJ2-7; D not certain. The V end was cut by 6 bases, the J end by 6 bases, with 15 bases between. Germline CDR1 SGHAT, CDR2 FQNNGV. This CDR3 comprises 13 residues. CDR3 nucleotide sequence: TGTGCCAGCAGGCCCTCCCCGGGTTTCGAGCAGTACTTC. This gives the protein CASRPSPGFEQYF.

The rearrangement uses TRBV12-3 or TRBV12-4 and TRBJ2-7; 8 bases line up with TRBD1. V dropped 2 bases and J dropped 5; count of bases not matched to a gene: 14. This CDR3 region has 17 residues. CDR3 residues: CASSLNLHTGGSNEQYF. For the CDR3, the DNA is TGTGCCAGCAGTTTAAACCTCCATACAGGGGGTTCTAACGAGCAGTACTTC.

The chain recombines TRBV7-8 with TRBJ2-3, with 12 bases identical to TRBD2. CDR1 SGHVS and CDR2 FQNEAQ come from the germline V gene. The trim removed 5 bases at V and 5 bases at J, leaving 8 bases unmatched. The CDR3 contains 16 residues. The CDR3 sequence is CASSHRTSGKEDTQYF. CDR3 nucleotide sequence: TGTGCCAGCAGCCACCGGACTAGCGGGAAGGAAGATACGCAGTATTTT. The variable domain in full, with the rest retrieved from reference TRBV7-8 and TRBJ2-3, is GAGVSQSPRYKVAKRGQDVALRCDPISGHVSLFWYQQALGQGPEFLTYFQNEAQLDKSGLPSDRFFAERPEGSVSTLKIQRTQQEDSAVYLCASSHRTSGKEDTQYFGPGTRLTVL.